In this sample, the clone carrying this T cell receptor (beta chain) turned up once. Naivety among CD8 cells was defined by CD45RO negativity and positive CCR7 selection, thereby excluding terminally differentiated effector memory CD45RA+ cells. The CDR3 has 16 residues. Evenly divided among several immunoSEQ plates was the genomic DNA of each subset. Profiled with immunoSEQ multiplex PCR; TCRdb holds only in-frame clones, not every one. The sample lists under 2,000,000 clones, about 95% occurring once. This specimen belongs to a study of shared clonotypes between healthy human individuals. The rearrangement uses TRBV21-1 and TRBJ2-7; the table's D call, TRBD1, has no DNA check behind it. TRBV21-1 is noted as a pseudogene. Sequenced: naive CD8+ T cells sorted from blood. This clonotype was sampled from a man younger than 35 in good health. CDR3 coding DNA: TGTGCCAGCCCCACCGCCGCCGGGACACAAAATTACGAGCAGTACTTC. It specifies CASPTAAGTQNYEQYF.